This record looks at one T cell receptor beta chain sequence and its context. This clonotype appeared many times. The antigen it recognizes is unknown. No per-base quality is available; no much larger clone lies one base away. This was a case-control study nested in a cohort of healthcare workers in London, UK, who had nasopharyngeal swab PCR tests and blood samples taken every week. Healthcare workers were recruited between 23 and 31 March 2020, during the week of the UK lockdown, and were followed weekly for up to roughly 15 weeks. V and J are truncated by 3 bases and 10 bases respectively, leaving an intervening sequence of 17 bases. Spanning cysteine to phenylalanine, the CDR3 consists of 14 amino acids. The entry retains the CDR3 DNA only, 42 bases that are in frame from base 1. This record belongs to a study of early T cells in non-severe SARS-CoV-2 infection (dated by TCRdb to the early 2020s). Concerning the study at large: Because TCR sequencing was done on bulk RNA from unsorted whole blood, the alpha and beta chains could not be paired.

Findings and caveats that apply to the study as a whole: VDJdb matching was skewed toward anti-spike CD8 responses, so virus-specific expansions were likely underestimated and private and CD4 specificities were missed.

The receptor library was made with 5' RACE. Sequencing instrument: NextSeq 500. In the TCR library protocol, unique molecular identifiers were attached to individual cDNA molecules to correct for PCR bias and sequencing error. Both TCR alpha and beta chains were sequenced, and tight co-correlation was observed between alpha and beta sequence abundances in each sample. In the source study's methods: V gene, J gene and CDR3 annotation of TCR sequences was performed with Decombinator V4. Expanded TCRs were defined as changing significantly between any two time points under a Poisson model with p below 0.0001. TCR abundances were normalised to the total number of TCRs sequenced per sample and expressed as counts per million. MAIT TCRs were defined by TRAV1-2 paired with TRAJ12, TRAJ20 or TRAJ33, and iNKT TCRs by TRAV10 paired with TRAJ18. VDJdb, accessed on 1 November 2021, was searched for TCRs annotated for CMV, EBV and SARS-CoV-2, and TCRs annotated for more than one antigen were excluded. TCRdb itself trimmed the public reads at Q25 with fastp, ran MiXCR and retained productive beta chains. Identical CDR3 protein sequences are pooled into one entry, listed with their most common genes and DNA. TCRdb's processing, not the authors', yielded these V and J calls. The sample table contains 70,000 to 85,000 distinct CDR3 sequences; only one count was recorded for over 10% of them. The ten largest clones take up roughly 2.6% of the sample.

This TCR derives from an adult who was a healthcare worker with PCR-confirmed SARS-CoV-2 infection or an uninfected control (not recorded which). Input material: whole blood. The rearrangement combines TRBV12-3 or TRBV12-4 with TRBJ2-3; the D gene is perhaps TRBD2, from 5 matching bases. The base sequence is TGTGCCAGCAGTTTGTTGGGGAGCCCTCGGGCGCAGTATTTT. Its product reads: CASSLLGSPRAQYF.